This is a list of T cell receptor beta chains from one sample in a study of blood T cell repertoires in COVID-19. Clones were sequenced by immunoSEQ multiplex PCR, and TCRdb holds only the in-frame ones, with some missing. The table shows some 150,000 clones, with approximately 80% occurring only once. The sample taken for sequencing was peripheral blood. Receptors originate from an older woman with active or convalescent COVID-19. CDR3s include the opening cysteine and the closing phenylalanine or tryptophan. The D gene is left open where the match is weak. Clone size is not always given. Where it is, it says once, few, many or a class for expanded clones.

>TRBD2|few|TRBJ2-3|TRBV19|16
CASTSRGTSGTDTQYF
TGTGCCAGTACCTCGAGGGGGACTAGCGGCACAGATACGCAGTATTTT
>-|once|TRBJ1-6|TRBV21-1|16
CASNNLEGAIDSPLHF
TGTGCCAGCAACAATCTGGAGGGGGCGATCGATTCACCCCTCCACTTT
>-|-|TRBJ1-2|TRBV28|12
CASSLGGWGYTF
TGTGCCAGCAGTTTAGGAGGGTGGGGCTACACCTTC
>TRBD1|-|TRBJ1-1|TRBV6-2/TRBV6-3|15
CASSPGGTGWRKAFF
TGTGCCAGCAGCCCCGGTGGGACAGGGTGGAGAAAAGCTTTCTTT
>-|few|TRBJ1-2|TRBV7-8|15
CASSLGWDGGYGYTF
TGTGCCAGCAGCTTAGGGTGGGACGGGGGCTATGGCTACACCTTC
>TRBD1|-|TRBJ2-2|TRBV7-9|15
CASSPRGPNTGELFF
TGTGCCAGCAGCCCCAGGGGGCCGAACACCGGGGAGCTGTTTTTT
>TRBD2|-|TRBJ2-5|TRBV2|15
CASSGLAGAEETQYF
TGTGCCAGCAGTGGGCTAGCGGGAGCAGAGGAGACCCAGTACTTC
>-|-|TRBJ1-1|TRBV7-9|14
CASSFPRQHTEAFF
TGTGCCAGCAGCTTCCCCCGACAGCACACTGAAGCTTTCTTT
>-|-|TRBJ1-5|TRBV28|15
CASSLIDYSNQPQHF
TGTGCCAGCAGTTTAATAGATTATAGCAATCAGCCCCAGCATTTT
>-|-|TRBJ2-1|TRBV5-1|15
CASSSGPGTINEQFF
TGCGCCAGCAGCTCCGGTCCCGGGACAATCAATGAGCAGTTCTTC
>-|-|TRBJ2-3|TRBV6-5|15
CASNSGQRATDTQYF
TGTGCCAGCAACTCGGGACAGCGGGCGACAGATACGCAGTATTTT
>TRBD1|-|TRBJ2-5|TRBV19|13
CASGQGYQETQYF
TGTGCCAGTGGACAGGGGTACCAAGAGACCCAGTACTTC
>TRBD2|-|TRBJ2-5|TRBV28|14
CASSLMGLAKTQYF
TGTGCCAGCAGCCTCATGGGACTAGCGAAGACCCAGTACTTC
>TRBD2|-|TRBJ2-7|TRBV27|15
CASSPRLAGGYEQYF
TGTGCCAGCAGTCCCCGACTAGCGGGAGGTTATGAGCAGTACTTC
>-|-|TRBJ1-1|TRBV7-9|12
CASRGMGPEAFF
TGTGCCAGCAGGGGGATGGGGCCTGAAGCTTTCTTT
>-|-|TRBJ2-5|TRBV24-1|16
CATSDLVFGGQETQYF
TGTGCCACCAGTGATTTAGTTTTCGGGGGACAAGAGACCCAGTACTTC
>-|-|TRBJ1-1|TRBV14|13
CASSLYWNTEAFF
TGTGCCAGCAGCCTTTACTGGAACACTGAAGCTTTCTTT
>-|-|TRBJ1-3|TRBV15|14
CATSRDRFGNTIYF
TGTGCCACCAGCAGAGATCGGTTTGGAAACACCATATATTTT
>-|-|TRBJ2-4|TRBV3-1/TRBV3-2|13
CASSHQGGYIQYF
TGTGCCAGCAGCCATCAGGGAGGTTACATTCAGTACTTC
>TRBD1|-|TRBJ1-6|TRBV19|12
CASNRQGSPLHF
TGTGCCAGTAACCGACAGGGTTCACCCCTCCACTTT
>TRBD1|few|TRBJ1-3|TRBV4-1|18
CASSQPGSGGISGNTIYF
TGCGCCAGCAGCCAACCGGGGTCAGGGGGTATTTCTGGAAACACCATATATTTT
>-|-|TRBJ2-1|TRBV19|16
CASSPLRQTNYNEQFF
TGTGCCAGTAGTCCATTACGACAGACAAACTACAATGAGCAGTTCTTC
>-|-|TRBJ2-7|TRBV5-4|11
CASGNSYEQYF
TGTGCCAGCGGCAACTCCTACGAGCAGTACTTC
>TRBD2|-|TRBJ2-3|TRBV5-4|15
CASTPSGQVTDTQYF
TGTGCCAGCACCCCTAGCGGACAAGTCACAGATACGCAGTATTTT
>-|-|TRBJ2-6|TRBV5-1|15
CASSLAGSGANVLTF
TGCGCCAGCAGCTTGGCAGGGTCAGGGGCCAACGTCCTGACTTTC
>TRBD1|-|TRBJ1-2|TRBV28|14
CASSFSQGALGYTF
TGTGCCAGCAGTTTCAGCCAGGGGGCATTGGGCTACACCTTC
>-|many|TRBJ2-5|TRBV10-3|11
CAISSGETQYF
TGTGCCATCAGTTCGGGGGAGACCCAGTACTTC
>TRBD1|-|TRBJ1-2|TRBV7-2|14
CASSLEGQGHGYTF
TGTGCCAGCAGCTTAGAAGGACAGGGGCATGGCTACACCTTC
>-|-|TRBJ1-6|TRBV7-2|17
CASSSGTASSYNSPLHF
TGTGCCAGCAGCTCCGGGACTGCGAGCTCCTATAATTCACCCCTCCACTTT
>-|-|TRBJ1-1|TRBV11-2|15
CASSFSRGADTEAFF
TGTGCCAGCAGCTTTAGTCGGGGGGCGGACACTGAAGCTTTCTTT
>TRBD1|few|TRBJ2-4|TRBV18|14
CASSRDRFENIQYF
TGTGCCAGCTCACGGGACAGATTCGAGAACATTCAGTACTTC
>-|few|TRBJ1-1|TRBV30|13
CACYGGLGTEAFF
TGTGCCTGTTACGGGGGACTGGGCACTGAAGCTTTCTTT
>TRBD1|-|TRBJ2-5|TRBV4-1|15
CASSPGQGAGETQYF
TGCGCCAGCAGCCCCGGACAGGGGGCTGGTGAGACCCAGTACTTC
>-|-|TRBJ2-7|TRBV9|15
CASSSTGLSYYEQYF
TGTGCCAGCAGCTCCACGGGACTGTCATACTACGAGCAGTACTTC
>-|-|TRBJ2-1|TRBV4-2|13
CASSPGLVNEQFF
TGTGCCAGCAGCCCCGGACTGGTTAATGAGCAGTTCTTC
>TRBD2|few|TRBJ2-2|TRBV5-1|18
CASSPRASGGLMGGELFF
TGCGCCAGCAGCCCCCGGGCTAGCGGGGGCCTTATGGGCGGGGAGCTGTTTTTT
>-|-|TRBJ1-1|TRBV27|14
CASSLIGGNTEAFF
TGTGCCAGCAGTTTGATAGGGGGGAACACTGAAGCTTTCTTT